The source of this TCR beta chain is a study of a mutant IDH1 vaccine in newly diagnosed glioma. Whole-study context: Scheduled for weeks 1, 3, 5, 7, 11, 15, 19 and 23, eight vaccinations were given to patients. Investigators started vaccination 4-6 weeks after radiotherapy alone, or with temozolomide cycles. Earlier treatment was radiotherapy, temozolomide, or both, with most getting both.

A note on this clone: Its antigen is unknown.

Time point noted: week 11, during vaccination. Mutant IDH1 20-mer peptide, at 300 ug, made up each vaccine dose, with topical imiquimod. Clones were sequenced by immunoSEQ multiplex PCR, and TCRdb holds only the in-frame ones, with some missing. The sample carries around 66,000 clones, 75% to 85% recorded once. The V gene's germline CDR1 is SGHDN and CDR2 FVKESK. Trimming left V 0 bases short and J 0 bases short, with 21 bases between. This CDR3 region has 20 residues. The rearrangement joins TRBV14 to TRBJ1-3, with no clear D. This receptor was taken from a man aged 45 to 65 with glioma. The source material was PBMCs, sampled from a glioma patient whose treatment included an IDH1 peptide vaccine. The CDR3 DNA reads as TGTGCCAGCAGCCAAGACTTTTGGGGAGCCCTCTTTTCCTCTGGAAACACCATATATTTT. This translates into CASSQDFWGALFSSGNTIYF.